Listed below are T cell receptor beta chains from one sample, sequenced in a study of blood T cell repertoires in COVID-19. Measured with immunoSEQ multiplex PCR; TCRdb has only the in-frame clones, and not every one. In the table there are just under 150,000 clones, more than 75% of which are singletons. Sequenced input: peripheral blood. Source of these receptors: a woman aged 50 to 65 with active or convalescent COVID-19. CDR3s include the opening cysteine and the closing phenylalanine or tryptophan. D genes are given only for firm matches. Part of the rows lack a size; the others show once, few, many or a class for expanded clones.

CDR3nt: TGTGCCAGCAGCATTCAGACAGGGCGCGAGCAGTACTTC
CDR3aa: CASSIQTGREQYF
abundance: once
j_gene: TRBJ2-7
v_gene: TRBV5-4
d_gene: TRBD1

CDR3nt: TGTGCCAGCAGCTTAATCGCTGGAGGGATGCACAATGAGCAGTTCTTC
CDR3aa: CASSLIAGGMHNEQFF
abundance: NA
j_gene: TRBJ2-1
v_gene: TRBV7-2
d_gene: NA

CDR3nt: TGTGCCAGCAGTTCCTTATATGGGAAGACAGGGGTTGAGGAAAAACTGTTTTTT
CDR3aa: CASSSLYGKTGVEEKLFF
abundance: once
j_gene: TRBJ1-4
v_gene: TRBV27
d_gene: TRBD1

CDR3nt: TGTGCCAGCTCCCCCGGGACTAGCGGGGAAGAGACCCAGTACTTC
CDR3aa: CASSPGTSGEETQYF
abundance: NA
j_gene: TRBJ2-5
v_gene: TRBV18
d_gene: TRBD2

CDR3nt: TGCGCCAGCAGCTTGGATCCGGTAAAGACCGGGGAGCTGTTTTTT
CDR3aa: CASSLDPVKTGELFF
abundance: NA
j_gene: TRBJ2-2
v_gene: TRBV5-1
d_gene: NA

CDR3nt: TGCAGCGTGGGAGCGACAGATACGCAGTATTTT
CDR3aa: CSVGATDTQYF
abundance: NA
j_gene: TRBJ2-3
v_gene: TRBV29-1
d_gene: NA

CDR3nt: TGTGCCATCACCCCTGGGGGCGGCAATGAGCAGTTCTTC
CDR3aa: CAITPGGGNEQFF
abundance: NA
j_gene: TRBJ2-1
v_gene: TRBV10-3
d_gene: NA

CDR3nt: TGTGCCAGCAGGAAGACAGGGGGAGGAACTGAAGCTTTCTTT
CDR3aa: CASRKTGGGTEAFF
abundance: NA
j_gene: TRBJ1-1
v_gene: TRBV6-5
d_gene: TRBD1

CDR3nt: TGTGCCAGCAGTTTGGCTAGCTACTACGAGCAGTACTTC
CDR3aa: CASSLASYYEQYF
abundance: NA
j_gene: TRBJ2-7
v_gene: TRBV28
d_gene: NA

CDR3nt: TGTGCCAGCAGTGAAGTGGGGGGGAGAGAGACCCAGTACTTC
CDR3aa: CASSEVGGRETQYF
abundance: NA
j_gene: TRBJ2-5
v_gene: TRBV25-1
d_gene: TRBD2

CDR3nt: TGTGCCAGCAGTGGACAGCCTTATGGCTACACCTTC
CDR3aa: CASSGQPYGYTF
abundance: once
j_gene: TRBJ1-2
v_gene: TRBV2
d_gene: NA

CDR3nt: TGTGCCAGTACCGGAGGGACAGCGGCGAGACGAAACACCATATATTTT
CDR3aa: CASTGGTAARRNTIYF
abundance: NA
j_gene: TRBJ1-3
v_gene: TRBV19
d_gene: TRBD1

CDR3nt: TGTGCCAGCAGCATCGGACAGGGACCGGGGGAGCAGTACTTC
CDR3aa: CASSIGQGPGEQYF
abundance: NA
j_gene: TRBJ2-7
v_gene: TRBV7-6
d_gene: TRBD1

CDR3nt: TGCGCCAGCAGCCCACTACAGGGAGAAACTGAAGCTTTCTTT
CDR3aa: CASSPLQGETEAFF
abundance: once
j_gene: TRBJ1-1
v_gene: TRBV4-1
d_gene: NA

CDR3nt: TGTGCCAGCAGTTTAAAGGGGGTTGGCGAGCAGTACTTC
CDR3aa: CASSLKGVGEQYF
abundance: few
j_gene: TRBJ2-7
v_gene: TRBV12-3/TRBV12-4
d_gene: NA

CDR3nt: TGTGCCAGCAGCCAAGTACCAGGACTAGCGGGGGAAGAGACCCAGTACTTC
CDR3aa: CASSQVPGLAGEETQYF
abundance: once
j_gene: TRBJ2-5
v_gene: TRBV4-2
d_gene: TRBD2

CDR3nt: TGCGCCAGCAGCCTAGGACAGGGTAAAGTGGAAAGACTGTTTTTT
CDR3aa: CASSLGQGKVERLFF
abundance: NA
j_gene: TRBJ1-4
v_gene: TRBV4-1
d_gene: TRBD1

CDR3nt: TGTGCCAGCAGCCTCGGACAGGGAAACACTGAAGCTTTCTTT
CDR3aa: CASSLGQGNTEAFF
abundance: NA
j_gene: TRBJ1-1
v_gene: TRBV7-2
d_gene: TRBD1

CDR3nt: TGCGCCAGCAGCCAAGGGCTAGCGGGAGGGCCGTCCTACAATGAGCAGTTCTTC
CDR3aa: CASSQGLAGGPSYNEQFF
abundance: once
j_gene: TRBJ2-1
v_gene: TRBV4-1
d_gene: TRBD2

CDR3nt: TGTGCCAGCAGGGACAGACAGGGTGGGTATTCACCCCTCCACTTT
CDR3aa: CASRDRQGGYSPLHF
abundance: once
j_gene: TRBJ1-6
v_gene: TRBV6-5
d_gene: TRBD1

CDR3nt: TGCGCCAGCAGCTCCATCAGCGGGAGAAATGACGAGCAGTACTTC
CDR3aa: CASSSISGRNDEQYF
abundance: NA
j_gene: TRBJ2-7
v_gene: TRBV5-1
d_gene: TRBD2

CDR3nt: TGCGCCAGCAGCCAAGGGCGGGGAACTGGGGCCAACGTCCTGACTTTC
CDR3aa: CASSQGRGTGANVLTF
abundance: NA
j_gene: TRBJ2-6
v_gene: TRBV4-3
d_gene: NA

CDR3nt: TGTGCCCCGGAGGGGCGACGGACTTATGGCTACACCTTC
CDR3aa: CAPEGRRTYGYTF
abundance: NA
j_gene: TRBJ1-2
v_gene: TRBV7-6
d_gene: NA

CDR3nt: TGTGCCAGCAGTCTGGACAGGGAAAGTGGCTACACCTTC
CDR3aa: CASSLDRESGYTF
abundance: NA
j_gene: TRBJ1-2
v_gene: TRBV12-3/TRBV12-4
d_gene: TRBD1

CDR3nt: TGTGCCAGCAGCGTATACATGAACACTGAAGCTTTCTTT
CDR3aa: CASSVYMNTEAFF
abundance: NA
j_gene: TRBJ1-1
v_gene: TRBV7-3
d_gene: NA

CDR3nt: TGTGCCAGCAGGGTTAGGGGGGGCGGGAATCAGCCCCAGCATTTT
CDR3aa: CASRVRGGGNQPQHF
abundance: NA
j_gene: TRBJ1-5
v_gene: TRBV6-5
d_gene: NA

CDR3nt: TGTGCCAGCAGTCCTCCTAGCGGGACCTACAATGAGCAGTTCTTC
CDR3aa: CASSPPSGTYNEQFF
abundance: once
j_gene: TRBJ2-1
v_gene: TRBV28
d_gene: TRBD2

CDR3nt: TGTGCCAGCTCACCAACGACAGGGAGAGTGAACACTGAAGCTTTCTTT
CDR3aa: CASSPTTGRVNTEAFF
abundance: NA
j_gene: TRBJ1-1
v_gene: TRBV18
d_gene: TRBD1

CDR3nt: TGTGCCAGCAGCTTGGCCGTATTACAGGGGGCGTATGAGCAGTTCTTC
CDR3aa: CASSLAVLQGAYEQFF
abundance: NA
j_gene: TRBJ2-1
v_gene: TRBV5-8
d_gene: TRBD1

CDR3nt: TGTGCCAGCTCACGAACCGCCGGGACAGGGCGCGAGCAGTACTTC
CDR3aa: CASSRTAGTGREQYF
abundance: NA
j_gene: TRBJ2-7
v_gene: TRBV18
d_gene: TRBD1

CDR3nt: TGTGCCAGCAGCGTATCAGGACTAGAGGCCGAGCAGTACTTC
CDR3aa: CASSVSGLEAEQYF
abundance: NA
j_gene: TRBJ2-7
v_gene: TRBV9
d_gene: TRBD2

CDR3nt: TGTGCCAGCAGCTTTTCCCCCGGCGACAGTCAATTCTTC
CDR3aa: CASSFSPGDSQFF
abundance: once
j_gene: TRBJ2-1
v_gene: TRBV7-3
d_gene: NA

CDR3nt: TGTGCCAGCAGCTTCAGGGTGGCAGGAGGGTACCAAGAGACCCAGTACTTC
CDR3aa: CASSFRVAGGYQETQYF
abundance: NA
j_gene: TRBJ2-5
v_gene: TRBV5-6
d_gene: NA

CDR3nt: TGTGCCAGCAGCCAACCACAGGGTGGGAAACTCCACTTT
CDR3aa: CASSQPQGGKLHF
abundance: NA
j_gene: TRBJ1-6
v_gene: TRBV3-1/TRBV3-2
d_gene: NA

CDR3nt: TGCAGTGCTCGGACTAGCTACGAGCAGTACTTC
CDR3aa: CSARTSYEQYF
abundance: NA
j_gene: TRBJ2-7
v_gene: TRBV20-1
d_gene: TRBD2

CDR3nt: TGTGCCAGCAGTTTAATTCCCCCGGACTCGCTTTATTTT
CDR3aa: CASSLIPPDSLYF
abundance: NA
j_gene: TRBJ2-3
v_gene: TRBV27
d_gene: NA

CDR3nt: TGTGCCAGCAGTCAGCGGAGCTCCTACAATGAGCAGTTCTTC
CDR3aa: CASSQRSSYNEQFF
abundance: NA
j_gene: TRBJ2-1
v_gene: TRBV6-5
d_gene: NA

CDR3nt: TGTGCCAGTAGTGCCGACGACAGGGTTAACTCTGGCTACACCTTC
CDR3aa: CASSADDRVNSGYTF
abundance: NA
j_gene: TRBJ1-2
v_gene: TRBV19
d_gene: TRBD1

CDR3nt: TGTGCCAGCAGGCCCCGGGGGGCGGCAACTAATGAAAAACTGTTTTTT
CDR3aa: CASRPRGAATNEKLFF
abundance: NA
j_gene: TRBJ1-4
v_gene: TRBV27
d_gene: NA

CDR3nt: TGTGCCAGCAGCAAAGCGTTGGGGACAAACAGGGTATGGACTGAAGCTTTCTTT
CDR3aa: CASSKALGTNRVWTEAFF
abundance: NA
j_gene: TRBJ1-1
v_gene: TRBV21-1
d_gene: NA

CDR3nt: TGTGCCAGTGGGAGCAGGTCAGATACGCAGTATTTT
CDR3aa: CASGSRSDTQYF
abundance: once
j_gene: TRBJ2-3
v_gene: TRBV19
d_gene: NA

CDR3nt: TGTGCCAGCAGCCCACCAACAGGGGGGGACACTGAAGCTTTCTTT
CDR3aa: CASSPPTGGDTEAFF
abundance: NA
j_gene: TRBJ1-1
v_gene: TRBV21-1
d_gene: NA

CDR3nt: TGTGCCTGGAGGCCCAGAACAGGGTACAATGAGCAGTTCTTC
CDR3aa: CAWRPRTGYNEQFF
abundance: NA
j_gene: TRBJ2-1
v_gene: TRBV30
d_gene: NA

CDR3nt: TGTGCCATCAGACCGGACAGTTTGAACACTGAAGCTTTCTTT
CDR3aa: CAIRPDSLNTEAFF
abundance: NA
j_gene: TRBJ1-1
v_gene: TRBV10-3
d_gene: NA

CDR3nt: TGTGCCATCAGTATGACAACAGTAAACACTGAAGCTTTCTTT
CDR3aa: CAISMTTVNTEAFF
abundance: once
j_gene: TRBJ1-1
v_gene: TRBV10-3
d_gene: NA

CDR3nt: TGTGCCAGCAGTTTACGGGGTTCGGATGGCTACACCTTC
CDR3aa: CASSLRGSDGYTF
abundance: NA
j_gene: TRBJ1-2
v_gene: TRBV28
d_gene: NA

CDR3nt: TGTGCCAGCAGCCTATACAATGAGCAGTTCTTC
CDR3aa: CASSLYNEQFF
abundance: NA
j_gene: TRBJ2-1
v_gene: TRBV2
d_gene: NA

CDR3nt: TGTGCCAGCAGTTACAAGGACTTCGAGCAGTACTTC
CDR3aa: CASSYKDFEQYF
abundance: many
j_gene: TRBJ2-7
v_gene: TRBV2
d_gene: NA

CDR3nt: TGTGCCAGCAGTACCCCCTCCGGGAGCTCCTACAATGAGCAGTTCTTC
CDR3aa: CASSTPSGSSYNEQFF
abundance: NA
j_gene: TRBJ2-1
v_gene: TRBV6-6
d_gene: NA

CDR3nt: TGTGCCTGGAGTGGGACTAGCGGAGAGACCCAGTACTTC
CDR3aa: CAWSGTSGETQYF
abundance: NA
j_gene: TRBJ2-5
v_gene: TRBV30
d_gene: TRBD2

CDR3nt: TGTGCCAGCTCACCCTTAGCGGCGGAGCAGTTCTTC
CDR3aa: CASSPLAAEQFF
abundance: NA
j_gene: TRBJ2-1
v_gene: TRBV18
d_gene: NA

CDR3nt: TGCGCCAGCAGCCAACCCACCGTAACAGGGGGTAACTATGGCTACACCTTC
CDR3aa: CASSQPTVTGGNYGYTF
abundance: NA
j_gene: TRBJ1-2
v_gene: TRBV4-1
d_gene: TRBD1

CDR3nt: TGTGCCAGCAGTTACGGAGCGGAGGGATACGAGCAGTACTTC
CDR3aa: CASSYGAEGYEQYF
abundance: NA
j_gene: TRBJ2-7
v_gene: TRBV6-5
d_gene: NA